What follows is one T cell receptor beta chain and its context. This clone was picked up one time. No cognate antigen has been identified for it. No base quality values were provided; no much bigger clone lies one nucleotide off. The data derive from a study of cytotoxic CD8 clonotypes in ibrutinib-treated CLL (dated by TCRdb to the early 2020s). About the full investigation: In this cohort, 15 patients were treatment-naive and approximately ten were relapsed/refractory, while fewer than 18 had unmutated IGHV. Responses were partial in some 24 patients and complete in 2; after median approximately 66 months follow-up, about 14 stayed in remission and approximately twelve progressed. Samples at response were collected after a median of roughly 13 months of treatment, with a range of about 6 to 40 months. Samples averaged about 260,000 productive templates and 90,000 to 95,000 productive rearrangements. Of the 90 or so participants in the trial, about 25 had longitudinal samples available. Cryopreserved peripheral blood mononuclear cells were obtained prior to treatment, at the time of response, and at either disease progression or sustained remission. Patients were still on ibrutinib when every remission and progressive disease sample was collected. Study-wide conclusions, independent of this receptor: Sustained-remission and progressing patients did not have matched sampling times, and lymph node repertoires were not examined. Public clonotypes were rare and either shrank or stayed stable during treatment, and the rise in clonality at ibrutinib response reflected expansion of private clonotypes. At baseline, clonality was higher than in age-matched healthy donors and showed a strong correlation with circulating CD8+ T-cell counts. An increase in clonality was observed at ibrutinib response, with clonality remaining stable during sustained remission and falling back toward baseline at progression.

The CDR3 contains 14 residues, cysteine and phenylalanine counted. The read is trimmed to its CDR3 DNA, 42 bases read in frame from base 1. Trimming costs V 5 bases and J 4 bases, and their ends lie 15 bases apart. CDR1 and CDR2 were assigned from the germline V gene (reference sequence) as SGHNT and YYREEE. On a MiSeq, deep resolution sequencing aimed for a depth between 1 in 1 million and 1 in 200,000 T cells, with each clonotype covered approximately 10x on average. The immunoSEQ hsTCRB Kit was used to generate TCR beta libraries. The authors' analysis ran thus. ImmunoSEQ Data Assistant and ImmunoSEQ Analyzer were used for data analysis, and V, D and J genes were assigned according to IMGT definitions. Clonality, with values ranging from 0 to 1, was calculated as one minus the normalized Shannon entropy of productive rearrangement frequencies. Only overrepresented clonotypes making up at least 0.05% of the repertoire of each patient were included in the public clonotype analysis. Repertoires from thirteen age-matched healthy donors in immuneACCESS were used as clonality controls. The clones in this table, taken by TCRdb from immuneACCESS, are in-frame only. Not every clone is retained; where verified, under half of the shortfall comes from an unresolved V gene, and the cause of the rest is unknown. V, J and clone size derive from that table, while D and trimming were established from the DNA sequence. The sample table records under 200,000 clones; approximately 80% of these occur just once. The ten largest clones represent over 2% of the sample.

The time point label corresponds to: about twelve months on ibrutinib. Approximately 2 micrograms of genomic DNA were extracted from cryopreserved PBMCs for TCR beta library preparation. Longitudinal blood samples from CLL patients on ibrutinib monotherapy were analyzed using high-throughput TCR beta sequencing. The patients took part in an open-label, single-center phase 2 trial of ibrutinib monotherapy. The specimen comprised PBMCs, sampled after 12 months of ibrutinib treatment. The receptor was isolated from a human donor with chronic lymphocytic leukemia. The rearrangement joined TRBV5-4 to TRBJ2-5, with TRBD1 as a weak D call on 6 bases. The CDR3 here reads CASRSRGGGETQYF. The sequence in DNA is TGTGCCAGCAGGTCCCGAGGGGGTGGAGAGACCCAGTACTTC.